The text below deals with one T cell receptor (beta chain). Its target is not known. Deletions cut 1 base from V and 6 bases from J, with 11 bases between. The CDR3 sequence is 14 residues long. The germline CDR1 and CDR2 sequences are MNHEY and SMNVEV (reference sequence). This table comes from immunoSEQ multiplex PCR, and its TCRdb copy is limited to in-frame clones, with some not included. Of about 120,000 clones in the sample, 75% to 90% were seen once. The entry originates in a study of cytomegalovirus exposure and HLA in healthy donors. As for the study in general: The approximately 120 validation repertoires used the same platform as the roughly 670 first-cohort repertoires, a later analysis reported.

Broader study findings: Per published reports, the classifier diagnosed cytomegalovirus status with high specificity and sensitivity. According to a later analysis, TCR clusters from the first cohort tended to co-occur in the 120 or so validation repertoires. Cytomegalovirus association was assigned to approximately 180 TCR beta chains.

The chain carries TRBV27 and TRBJ2-3; no firm D call. This clonotype originated in a woman aged 18-30 years in good health and CMV-seronegative. Material: PBMCs. The DNA of the CDR3 is TGTGCCAGCAGTTTATTGGGCGAAGCCGATACGCAGTATTTT. Translated: CASSLLGEADTQYF.